These 28 T cell receptor beta chains were sequenced from one sample in a study of cytomegalovirus exposure and HLA in healthy donors. The primer mix had 60 Vbeta and 13 Jbeta primers. The repertoire was sequenced with immunoSEQ multiplex PCR; TCRdb's copy has only in-frame clones and lacks some. The table has about 98,000 clones, around 68% seen once. The source material was PBMCs. Receptors were obtained from a female donor in good health and CMV-seronegative.

The chain combines TRBV12-5 with TRBJ2-5; possible D gene TRBD1, 6 bases. The CDR3 length is 14 residues. Germline V gene data show CDR1 as LGHNT and CDR2 as FRNRAP. The V end was cut by 7 bases, the J end by 4 bases, with 16 bases between. CDR3 sequence reads: CASAPSGAGETQYF. In DNA form, the CDR3 reads TGTGCTAGTGCCCCTTCAGGGGCCGGAGAGACCCAGTACTTC.

This clone was seen only a few times. The rearrangement joins TRBV2 to TRBJ2-5; 8 bases are a match to TRBD2. There are 15 residues in the CDR3. Germline-derived CDR1 and CDR2 are SNHLY and FYNNEI. V gave up 5 bases and J gave up 2 bases; unmatched junction bases: 7. The chain's CDR3 is CASSPPGGLQETQYF. The DNA for the CDR3 is TGTGCCAGCAGTCCACCGGGAGGGCTTCAAGAGACCCAGTACTTC.

The chain has TRBV9 and TRBJ1-3, with TRBD1 identical over 9 bases. This CDR3 spans 16 amino acids. Per germline, CDR1 SGDLS and CDR2 YYNGEE. The trim removed 3 bases at V and 4 bases at J, leaving 8 bases unmatched. DNA of the CDR3: TGTGCCAGCAGCGCCTACTGGACAGGGGCAGGAAACACCATATATTTT. As protein: CASSAYWTGAGNTIYF.

This clone was counted only a few times. This chain uses TRBV19 with TRBJ1-2, with 8 bases matching TRBD1. CDR3 length: 14 residues. The V gene's germline CDR1 is LNHDA and CDR2 SQIVND (reference sequence). V trimming: 5 bases; J trimming: 6 bases; junction bases outside the gene matches: 8. The CDR3 reads CASSPQGAGNGYTF. In DNA form, the CDR3 reads TGTGCCAGTAGTCCCCAGGGGGCTGGGAATGGCTACACCTTC.

The CDR3 reads CASSLGSDRMAAFF. For the CDR3, the DNA is TGCGCCAGCAGCTTGGGCAGTGACAGGATGGCAGCTTTCTTT. The rearrangement joins TRBV5-1 to TRBJ1-1; D might be TRBD1 (6 bases). The V gene lost 0 bases and the J gene lost 10 bases, with 16 bases spanning the gap. The CDR3 has 14 residues. Per germline, CDR1 SGHRS and CDR2 YFSETQ.

This chain connects TRBV19 to TRBJ1-2; D gene uncertain. Germline-derived CDR1 and CDR2 are LNHDA and SQIVND (reference sequence). Deletions cut 6 bases from V and 6 bases from J, with 14 bases between. This CDR3 is 13 amino acids long. CDR3 DNA sequence: TGTGCCAGTAGGTCGGGTTTGTCGCATGGCTACACCTTC. Translated: CASRSGLSHGYTF.

The V and J genes are TRBV7-8 and TRBJ1-2, with 8 bases fitting TRBD1. Germline V gene sequence: CDR1 SGHVS, CDR2 FQNEAQ. The CDR3 extends over 16 amino acids. V gave up 2 bases and J gave up 5 bases; unmatched junction bases: 10. For the CDR3, the DNA is TGTGCCAGCAGCTTATCGGGACAGGCCCTGGGTTATGGCTACACCTTC. Translation gives CASSLSGQALGYGYTF.

This clone was recorded only once. The chain carries TRBV4-3 and TRBJ2-7; TRBD2 aligns across 12 bases. The CDR3 spans 18 residues. J gave up 0 bases and V 0 bases, and 6 bases lay outside the gene matches. The germline gives CDR1 LGHNA, CDR2 YSLEER. CDR3 region: CASSQDRLAGDLSYEQYF. The CDR3 nucleotides are TGCGCCAGCAGCCAAGATCGACTAGCGGGGGACCTCTCCTACGAGCAGTACTTC.

The chain uses TRBV7-6 and TRBJ2-1, with 10 bases matching TRBD2. Germline lookup yields CDR1 SGHVS and CDR2 FNYEAQ. The CDR3 contains 15 residues. V was pared by 5 bases and J by 4 bases, with 5 bases of the junction left unmatched. CDR3 sequence (DNA): TGTGCCAGCAGCCTCCGGACTAGCGGATACAATGAGCAGTTCTTC. Residues: CASSLRTSGYNEQFF.

The rearrangement links TRBV11-2 to TRBJ1-1; D is uncertain. Germline V gene data show CDR1 as SGHAT and CDR2 as FQNNGV. V was cut by 5 bases and J by 0 bases, with 7 bases left in between. This CDR3 spans 13 amino acids. The CDR3 is CASSEAVNTEAFF. The CDR3 coding sequence is TGTGCCAGCAGCGAGGCAGTGAACACTGAAGCTTTCTTT. Looking up the rest from reference TRBV11-2 and TRBJ1-1 gives the full variable domain: EAGVAQSPRYKIIEKRQSVAFWCNPISGHATLYWYQQILGQGPKLLIQFQNNGVVDDSQLPKDRFSAERLKGVDSTLKIQPAKLEDSAVYLCASSEAVNTEAFFGQGTRLTVV.

V usage is TRBV6-5 and J usage is TRBJ2-5; D not resolved. V was trimmed by 4 bases and J by 8 bases, leaving 11 bases between them. The V gene's germline CDR1 is MNHEY and CDR2 SVGAGI. This CDR3 is 12 amino acids long. The CDR3 here is CASSFMGHTQYF. As DNA, the CDR3 is TGTGCCAGCAGTTTTATGGGCCACACCCAGTACTTC.

The chain uses TRBV9 and TRBJ2-1; 8 bases match TRBD1. The CDR3 contains 14 residues. CDR1 is SGDLS and CDR2 is YYNGEE in the germline V gene. J was trimmed by 6 bases and V by 3 bases; bases with no gene match: 5. The CDR3 region is CASSGQGYFNEQFF. As DNA, the CDR3 is TGTGCCAGCAGCGGACAGGGGTATTTCAATGAGCAGTTCTTC.

This clone turned up a few times. The J gene is TRBJ2-3, the V gene TRBV2; 7 bases fit TRBD2. Germline V gene data show CDR1 as SNHLY and CDR2 as FYNNEI. J gave up 2 bases and V 8 bases, and 7 bases lay outside the gene matches. This CDR3 is 14 amino acids long. The CDR3, as DNA: TGTGCCAGCCGTCCGGGAGGCTACACAGATACGCAGTATTTT. Amino acid sequence: CASRPGGYTDTQYF.

The chain has TRBV4-1 and TRBJ1-6; 8 nucleotides match TRBD1. The junction had 9 bases not matched to a gene; V was cut back by 1 base and J by 7 bases. CDR3 length equals 17 residues. Per the germline V gene, CDR1 is MGHRA and CDR2 is YSYEKL. The CDR3 region has the DNA TGCGCCAGCAGCCAAGCCCCTCGGACAGGGCGGAATTCACCCCTCCACTTT. Residues: CASSQAPRTGRNSPLHF.

J is TRBJ2-7 and V is TRBV27; tentatively, D is TRBD2 (5 bases). This CDR3 spans 12 amino acids. V was pared by 10 bases and J by 4 bases, with 14 bases between. Germline loops: CDR1 MNHEY, CDR2 SMNVEV (reference sequence). CDR3 residues: CATRGRGYEQYF. Here the CDR3 DNA reads TGTGCCACCCGGGGTAGAGGGTACGAGCAGTACTTC.

This clone appeared a few times. The chain has TRBV19 and TRBJ1-2; possible D gene TRBD1, 5 bases. V was trimmed by 6 bases and J by 5 bases, leaving 13 bases between them. CDR1 and CDR2 from the germline V gene are LNHDA and SQIVND (reference sequence). The CDR3 is 13 amino acids. The CDR3 region has the DNA TGTGCCAGTAGCCCCGGGACTTCGTATGGCTACACCTTC. This translates into CASSPGTSYGYTF.

CDR3 in amino acids: CASSLAQGGSSPLHF. The CDR3 nucleotides read TGTGCCAGCAGCTTGGCACAGGGGGGGAGTTCACCCCTCCACTTT. The rearrangement links TRBV5-6 to TRBJ1-6; 8 nucleotides line up with TRBD1. J lost 9 bases, V lost 0 bases, and 5 bases had no gene match. Germline values: CDR1 SGHDT, CDR2 YYEEEE. The CDR3 is made up of 15 amino acids. Variable domain in full (rest from reference TRBV5-6 and TRBJ1-6): DAGVTQSPTHLIKTRGQQVTLRCSPKSGHDTVSWYQQALGQGPQFIFQYYEEEERQRGNFPDRFSGHQFPNYSSELNVNALLLGDSALYLCASSLAQGGSSPLHFGNGTRLTVT.

The chain couples TRBV10-1 to TRBJ2-7; D is undetermined. CDR3 size: 11 residues. Germline V gene sequence: CDR1 WNHNN, CDR2 SYGVQD (reference sequence). V lost 6 bases and J 4 bases, leaving 7 bases between the germline ends. This CDR3 is CASRSVYEQYF. CDR3 DNA: TGCGCCAGCAGATCGGTATACGAGCAGTACTTC.

The chain links TRBV6-1 to TRBJ1-2; D unresolved. This CDR3 is 14 amino acids long. The germline V gene encodes CDR1 MNHNS and CDR2 SASEGT. Trimming left V 7 bases short and J 1 base short, with 13 bases between. CDR3 DNA: TGTGCCAGCAACTCCTTCGGGTTTAACTATGGCTACACCTTC. Translating gives CASNSFGFNYGYTF.

In this sample, this clone turned up once. V is TRBV6-5 and J is TRBJ2-5; a possible D gene is TRBD1 (6 bases). Germline V gene lookup returns CDR1 MNHEY and CDR2 SVGAGI. V was trimmed by 5 bases and J by 11 bases, leaving 18 bases between them. CDR3 length: 13 amino acids. The CDR3 coding sequence is TGTGCCAGCAGTGTCACAGGGTTTAGAGAGCAGTACTTC. Residues: CASSVTGFREQYF.

The chain has TRBV7-2 and TRBJ2-7; 8 bases line up with TRBD2. Germline-derived CDR1 and CDR2 are SGHTA and FQGNSA. The trim removed 5 bases at V and 3 bases at J, leaving 9 bases unmatched. The CDR3 spans 15 residues. The CDR3 loop reads CASSRRVAGNYEQYF. CDR3 DNA: TGTGCCAGCAGCCGCCGGGTAGCGGGGAACTACGAGCAGTACTTC.

The chain is built from TRBV29-1 and TRBJ2-7, with D possibly TRBD1 on 6 matching bases. Germline CDR1 and CDR2: SQVTM and ANQGSEA. The germline V and J ends were trimmed by 6 bases and 5 bases, with 11 bases remaining between them. This CDR3 region has 11 residues. The CDR3 nucleotides read TGCAGCGTACAGCCAGGGGACGAGCAGTACTTC. Protein product: CSVQPGDEQYF.

This chain joins TRBV6-5 and TRBJ1-2; no reliable D call. V was shortened by 0 bases and J by 7 bases, with 15 bases between the two germline ends. Germline CDR1 is MNHEY and CDR2 is SVGAGI. The CDR3 loop spans 15 amino acids. The chain's CDR3 is CASSYSNTDPFGYTF. CDR3 coding DNA: TGTGCCAGCAGTTACTCGAACACAGACCCCTTTGGCTACACCTTC.

This clone was recorded a few times. The rearrangement uses TRBV5-1 and TRBJ1-2; the D gene is possibly TRBD1 (5 bases). With 0 bases removed from V and 2 bases from J, the gap between germline ends came to 8 bases. The length of the CDR3 is 14 residues. The V gene's germline CDR1 is SGHRS and CDR2 YFSETQ. The CDR3 DNA is TGCGCCAGCAGCTTGGCCTACAGGAACTATGGCTACACCTTC. Its translation: CASSLAYRNYGYTF.

The chain joins TRBV19 to TRBJ2-7; TRBD2 matches at 9 bases. The V gene's germline CDR1 is LNHDA and CDR2 SQIVND (reference sequence). Losses at the gene ends were 2 bases for V and 6 bases for J; bases not matched to a gene: 5. The CDR3 is made up of 14 amino acids. CDR3 region: CASSIRIAGAEQYF. DNA of the CDR3: TGTGCCAGTAGTATAAGGATAGCGGGGGCCGAGCAGTACTTC.

V is TRBV4-1 and J is TRBJ2-7; tentative D call: TRBD1 (5 bases). V shed 6 bases and J shed 3 bases, with 12 bases lying between them. The germline gives CDR1 MGHRA, CDR2 YSYEKL. This CDR3 comprises 13 residues. In DNA form, the CDR3 reads TGCGCCAGCAGTCGAATCAGGGACTACGAGCAGTACTTC. Protein product: CASSRIRDYEQYF.

This clone has just one count. The chain has TRBV30 and TRBJ1-4; 8 positions agree with TRBD1. This CDR3 is 15 amino acids long. J was trimmed by 6 bases and V by 2 bases; bases with no gene match: 8. Germline V lookup: CDR1 GTSNPN, CDR2 SVGIG (reference sequence). CDR3 coding DNA: TGTGCCTGGAGTCTGGGGACAGGTCCATATGAAAAACTGTTTTTT. This translates into CAWSLGTGPYEKLFF.

This clone was recorded a few times. V is TRBV6-5 and J is TRBJ2-1, with a tentative D call TRBD2 (5 bases). Germline V lookup: CDR1 MNHEY, CDR2 SVGAGI. The CDR3 is 13 residues long. V lost 7 bases and J 6 bases, leaving 13 bases between the germline ends. CDR3 nucleotide sequence: TGTGCCAGCAAGGTGGCGGGCGGCAATGAGCAGTTCTTC. This gives the protein CASKVAGGNEQFF.